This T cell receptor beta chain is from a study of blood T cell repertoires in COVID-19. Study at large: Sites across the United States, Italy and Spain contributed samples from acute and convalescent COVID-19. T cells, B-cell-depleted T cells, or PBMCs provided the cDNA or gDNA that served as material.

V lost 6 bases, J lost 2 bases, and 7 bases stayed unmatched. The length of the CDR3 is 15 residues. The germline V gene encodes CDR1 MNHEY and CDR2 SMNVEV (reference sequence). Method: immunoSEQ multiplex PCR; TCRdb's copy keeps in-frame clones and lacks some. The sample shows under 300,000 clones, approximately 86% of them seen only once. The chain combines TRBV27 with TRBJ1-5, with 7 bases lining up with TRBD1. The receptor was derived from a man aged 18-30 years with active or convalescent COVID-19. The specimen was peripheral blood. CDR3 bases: TGTGCCAGCAGAAGACAGGGTGCGGGCAATCAGCCCCAGCATTTT. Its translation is CASRRQGAGNQPQHF.